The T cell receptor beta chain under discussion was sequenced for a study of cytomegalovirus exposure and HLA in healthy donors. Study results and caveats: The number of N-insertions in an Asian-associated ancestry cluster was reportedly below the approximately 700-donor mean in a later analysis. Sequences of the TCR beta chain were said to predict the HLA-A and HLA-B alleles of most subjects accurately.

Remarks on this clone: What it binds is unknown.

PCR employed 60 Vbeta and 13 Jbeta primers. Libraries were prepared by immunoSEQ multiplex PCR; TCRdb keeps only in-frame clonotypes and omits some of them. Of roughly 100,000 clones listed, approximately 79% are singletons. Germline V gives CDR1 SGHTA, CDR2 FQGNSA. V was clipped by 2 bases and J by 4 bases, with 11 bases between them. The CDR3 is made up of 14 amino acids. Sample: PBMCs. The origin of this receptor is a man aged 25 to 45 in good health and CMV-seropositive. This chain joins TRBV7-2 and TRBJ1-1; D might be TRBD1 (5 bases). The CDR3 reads CASSLSQGSTEAFF. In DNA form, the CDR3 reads TGTGCCAGCAGCTTAAGCCAGGGAAGCACTGAAGCTTTCTTT.